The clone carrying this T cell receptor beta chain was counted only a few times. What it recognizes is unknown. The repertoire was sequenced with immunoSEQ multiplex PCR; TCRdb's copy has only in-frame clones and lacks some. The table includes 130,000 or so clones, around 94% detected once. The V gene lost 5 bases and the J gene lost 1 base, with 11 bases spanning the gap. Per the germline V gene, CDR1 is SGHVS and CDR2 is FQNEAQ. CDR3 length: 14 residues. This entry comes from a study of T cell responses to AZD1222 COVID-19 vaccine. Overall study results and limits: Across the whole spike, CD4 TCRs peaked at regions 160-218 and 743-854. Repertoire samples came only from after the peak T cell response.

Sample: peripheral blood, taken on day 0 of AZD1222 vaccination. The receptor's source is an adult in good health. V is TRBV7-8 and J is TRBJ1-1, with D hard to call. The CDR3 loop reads CASSPRVENTEAFF. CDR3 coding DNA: TGTGCCAGCAGCCCTAGGGTGGAGAACACTGAAGCTTTCTTT.